Each of the 31 T cell receptor beta chains below was sequenced from the same sample in a study of blood T cell repertoires in COVID-19. TCRdb's table, derived via immunoSEQ multiplex PCR, lists solely in-frame clones and lacks some. The profile covers 200,000 to 250,000 clones, with 75% to 85% appearing a single time and 8% to 9% taken by the ten largest. The specimen sequenced was peripheral blood. Source of these receptors: a woman of 80 years or more with COVID-19, enrolled during active disease.

The genes are TRBV7-8 and TRBJ1-2, with 10 bases aligning to TRBD1. Trimming took 4 bases from V and 8 from J; bases not matched to a gene: 7. This CDR3 contains 14 residues. Germline CDR1 is SGHVS and CDR2 is FQNEAQ. The CDR3: CASSSDRGVGGYTF. The CDR3 region has the DNA TGTGCCAGCAGCTCGGACAGGGGGGTTGGCGGCTACACCTTC. The variable domain in full, with the rest retrieved from reference TRBV7-8 and TRBJ1-2, is GAGVSQSPRYKVAKRGQDVALRCDPISGHVSLFWYQQALGQGPEFLTYFQNEAQLDKSGLPSDRFFAERPEGSVSTLKIQRTQQEDSAVYLCASSSDRGVGGYTFGSGTRLTVV.

V and J are TRBV5-4 and TRBJ2-7; 9 bases are a match to TRBD2. The germline V gene has CDR1 SGHNT and CDR2 YYREEE (reference sequence). V lost 4 bases and J lost 3; bases outside the gene matches: 5. This CDR3 is built from 14 residues. In DNA form, the CDR3 reads TGTGCCAGCAGCCGGGAGACTAGCGGCTACGAGCAGTACTTC. It yields the protein CASSRETSGYEQYF.

The rearrangement joins TRBV6-5 to TRBJ1-5; maybe TRBD1 (6 bases). This CDR3 region has 13 residues. The germline CDR1 and CDR2 sequences are MNHEY and SVGAGI. Between the trimmed V and J ends, which lost 6 bases and 5 bases, there was a span of 11 bases. In DNA form, the CDR3 reads TGTGCCAGCAGGGGACACCAGTATCAGCCCCAGCATTTT. It translates to CASRGHQYQPQHF.

The chain combines TRBV7-2 with TRBJ2-7; no clear D. The CDR3 has 11 amino acids. V was pared by 3 bases and J by 6 bases, with 6 bases between. CDR1 and CDR2 from the germline V gene are SGHTA and FQGNSA. The CDR3, as DNA: TGTGCCAGCAGCTTCAGCGCCGAGCAGTACTTC. This gives the protein CASSFSAEQYF.

The rearrangement uses TRBV6-6 and TRBJ2-2; TRBD1 aligns across 7 bases. The CDR3 is made up of 15 amino acids. The germline gives CDR1 MNHNY, CDR2 SVGAGI (reference sequence). V shed 2 bases, J shed 3 bases, and the junction held 3 bases outside the gene matches. DNA for the CDR3: TGTGCCAGCAGTTACCAGACAGGGCACACCGGGGAGCTGTTTTTT. Translation gives CASSYQTGHTGELFF.

The table lists this clone with a count of one. The V and J genes are TRBV2 and TRBJ1-5; TRBD1 aligns across 7 bases. Germline trimming cut 4 bases from V and 4 bases from J; bases unmatched to any gene: 7. The CDR3 is 15 residues long. CDR1 is SNHLY, CDR2 FYNNEI, per germline. The DNA of the CDR3 is TGTGCCAGCAGTGGGGGCAGGGGGGCAAATCAGCCCCAGCATTTT. Encoded protein: CASSGGRGANQPQHF. Variable domain in full (rest from reference TRBV2 and TRBJ1-5): EPEVTQTPSHQVTQMGQEVILRCVPISNHLYFYWYRQILGQKVEFLVSFYNNEISEKSEIFDDQFSVERPDGSNFTLKIRSTKLEDSAMYFCASSGGRGANQPQHFGDGTRLSIL.

This clone came up a few times. The gene calls are TRBV19 and TRBJ1-1, with 9 bases that match TRBD1. Unmatched junction bases numbered 8, after V lost 1 base and J lost 5 bases. Looked up from germline, CDR1 is LNHDA and CDR2 is SQIVND (reference sequence). The CDR3 totals 16 residues. Here the CDR3 reads CASSIGGTGIWTEAFF. In DNA, the CDR3 is TGTGCCAGTAGTATAGGAGGGACAGGGATATGGACTGAAGCTTTCTTT.

V and J are TRBV6-5 and TRBJ2-7; TRBD2 agrees at 10 bases. V trimming: 7 bases; J trimming: 7 bases; junction bases outside the gene matches: 13. The length of the CDR3 is 15 residues. Germline lookup yields CDR1 MNHEY and CDR2 SVGAGI. In nucleotides, the CDR3 is TGTGCCAGCATCCCTGGGAGCGGGGGGGCCAGGGAGCAGTACTTC. It translates to CASIPGSGGAREQYF.

The sample holds one count of this clone. This chain uses TRBV27 with TRBJ1-4; 9 bases are shared with TRBD1. Unmatched junction bases numbered 8, after V lost 5 bases and J lost 7 bases. The CDR3 extends over 15 amino acids. Per germline, CDR1 MNHEY and CDR2 SMNVEV (reference sequence). The CDR3 here is CASSPGTGRGEKLFF. The CDR3 DNA reads TGTGCCAGCAGTCCCGGGACAGGGAGAGGTGAAAAACTGTTTTTT.

The CDR3 nucleotides are TGCGCCAGCAGCAAACAGGGGGCCTCTGGAAACACCATATATTTT. Amino acid sequence: CASSKQGASGNTIYF. This chain links TRBV5-1 with TRBJ1-3; 9 bases map to TRBD1. This CDR3 is 15 amino acids long. The ends lost 4 bases at V and 0 bases at J; junction bases unmatched: 2. The V gene's germline CDR1 is SGHRS and CDR2 YFSETQ. The whole variable domain, remainder taken from reference TRBV5-1 and TRBJ1-3, is KAGVTQTPRYLIKTRGQQVTLSCSPISGHRSVSWYQQTPGQGLQFLFEYFSETQRNKGNFPGRFSGRQFSNSRSEMNVSTLELGDSALYLCASSKQGASGNTIYFGEGSWLTVV.

The V and J genes are TRBV7-9 and TRBJ2-1, with 16 bases aligning to TRBD2. The germline gives CDR1 SEHNR, CDR2 FQNEAQ (reference sequence). CDR3 length: 17 residues. V lost 5 bases and J lost 7; bases outside the gene matches: 8. The CDR3 DNA reads as TGTGCCAGCAGCCGGGGACTAGCGGGGGGGCCTGGGAATGAGCAGTTCTTC. It specifies CASSRGLAGGPGNEQFF. Supplemented by reference TRBV7-9 and TRBJ2-1, the full variable domain reads DTGVSQNPRHKITKRGQNVTFRCDPISEHNRLYWYRQTLGQGPEFLTYFQNEAQLEKSRLLSDRFSAERPKGSFSTLEIQRTEQGDSAMYLCASSRGLAGGPGNEQFFGPGTRLTVL.

This clone is judged medium-sized. The rearrangement uses TRBV4-1 and TRBJ1-1; D is undetermined. V dropped 0 bases and J dropped 6 bases, with 14 bases sitting between them. The CDR3 loop spans 15 amino acids. The germline gives CDR1 MGHRA, CDR2 YSYEKL. The CDR3 region is CASSQDPGSWAEAFF. CDR3 DNA: TGCGCCAGCAGCCAAGACCCGGGTAGTTGGGCTGAAGCTTTCTTT.

The table lists this clone with a count of one. The chain is built from TRBV7-3 and TRBJ2-5; TRBD1 agrees at 7 bases. The CDR3 covers 15 residues. The V segment lost 4 bases and the J segment 5 bases; nucleotides outside the gene matches: 10. CDR1 is SGHTA, CDR2 FQGTGA, per germline. The CDR3: CASSSSGQQFETQYF. The CDR3 region has the DNA TGTGCCAGCAGCTCTTCGGGACAGCAATTTGAGACCCAGTACTTC.

The chain has TRBV7-2 and TRBJ2-7; D is uncertain. Germline CDR1 is SGHTA and CDR2 is FQGNSA. Trimming stripped 0 bases from V and 0 bases from J, with 6 bases between. The CDR3 has 14 amino acids. CDR3: CASSLAHSSYEQYF. CDR3 bases: TGTGCCAGCAGCTTAGCCCACAGCTCCTACGAGCAGTACTTC.

The chain is built from TRBV30 and TRBJ1-2; D uncertain. V dropped 2 bases and J dropped 6 bases, with 10 bases sitting between them. CDR3 size: 12 residues. The V gene's germline CDR1 is GTSNPN and CDR2 SVGIG (reference sequence). The CDR3 loop is CAWSRQSNGYTF. The CDR3 region has the DNA TGTGCCTGGAGTAGACAATCGAATGGCTACACCTTC.

The chain links TRBV6-6 to TRBJ2-5; 8 nucleotides line up with TRBD2. J lost 2 bases, V lost 8 bases, and 7 bases had no gene match. The CDR3 runs to 14 residues. Looked up from germline, CDR1 is MNHNY and CDR2 is SVGAGI (reference sequence). The CDR3 DNA is TGTGCCAGCGCCGGCACTAGCGGACAAGAGACCCAGTACTTC. Protein sequence: CASAGTSGQETQYF.

The V gene is TRBV29-1, the J gene TRBJ2-4; 7 bases fit TRBD1. Germline assignment: CDR1 SQVTM and CDR2 ANQGSEA. V shed 4 bases, J shed 8 bases, and the junction held 5 bases outside the gene matches. This CDR3 comprises 12 residues. The CDR3 nucleotides read TGCAGCGTTGGACAGGGCGACGACATTCAGTACTTC. Its protein is CSVGQGDDIQYF. The full variable domain, its missing parts supplied by reference TRBV29-1 and TRBJ2-4, is SAVISQKPSRDICQRGTSLTIQCQVDSQVTMMFWYRQQPGQSLTLIATANQGSEATYESGFVIDKFPISRPNLTFSTLTVSNMSPEDSSIYLCSVGQGDDIQYFGAGTRLSVL.

The V gene is TRBV9, the J gene TRBJ2-3, with 9 bases lining up with TRBD1. The V gene end was trimmed by 2 bases and the J gene end by 1 base; junction bases not matched to a gene: 11. This CDR3 has 18 amino acids. Germline CDR1 and CDR2: SGDLS and YYNGEE. The CDR3 is CASSVRQGGFGGTDTQYF. The CDR3 DNA reads as TGTGCCAGCAGCGTGCGACAGGGGGGGTTTGGTGGCACAGATACGCAGTATTTT.

This chain uses TRBV19 with TRBJ1-4; TRBD1 aligns across 10 bases. The CDR3 spans 14 residues. CDR1 is LNHDA and CDR2 is SQIVND in the germline V gene (reference sequence). With V trimmed by 10 bases and J by 3 bases, 5 bases remained unmatched. The CDR3 here is CATGTGDANEKLFF. The CDR3 DNA follows: TGTGCCACCGGGACAGGGGATGCTAATGAAAAACTGTTTTTT.

The CDR3 DNA is TGTGCCAGCAGTGAGATGACAGGTAGCACAGATACGCAGTATTTT. Translated, it gives CASSEMTGSTDTQYF. The V and J genes are TRBV6-1 and TRBJ2-3, with a possible D match to TRBD1 (6 bases). CDR3 length equals 15 residues. Germline assignment: CDR1 MNHNS and CDR2 SASEGT. V was clipped by 3 bases and J by 0 bases, with 10 bases between them.

CDR3 DNA sequence: TGTGCCAGCAGCCGGGGGGGAGGAAACACCATATATTTT. Residues: CASSRGGGNTIYF. The gene calls are TRBV3-1 (or the pseudogene TRBV3-2) and TRBJ1-3; D might be TRBD1 (5 bases). Germline CDR1 reads LGHDT; CDR2 reads YNNKEL (reference sequence). The CDR3 length is 13 residues. Trimming shortened V by 4 bases and J by 4 bases, and 8 bases separated the two germline ends.

The rearrangement uses TRBV3-1 (or the pseudogene TRBV3-2) and TRBJ2-7, with D tentatively TRBD1 (6 bases). The CDR3 totals 14 residues. From germline, CDR1 is LGHDT and CDR2 YNNKEL (reference sequence). V lost 6 bases and J lost 0, with 12 bases in between. CDR3 nucleotide sequence: TGTGCCAGCAGTCATACAGGGAGCTCCTACGAGCAGTACTTC. Translating gives CASSHTGSSYEQYF.

The chain employs TRBV6-2 or TRBV6-3 and TRBJ2-2, with TRBD2 identical over 7 bases. There are 14 residues in the CDR3. CDR1 MNHEY and CDR2 SVGEGT come from the germline V gene. With V trimmed by 4 bases and J by 7 bases, 6 bases remained unmatched. The CDR3 sequence: CASSSKGRVGELFF. The CDR3 coding sequence is TGTGCCAGCAGTTCAAAAGGGAGGGTCGGGGAGCTGTTTTTT.

The chain joins TRBV7-2 to TRBJ2-3; 8 nucleotides match TRBD2. Germline trimming cut 4 bases from V and 4 bases from J; bases unmatched to any gene: 7. Per the germline V gene, CDR1 is SGHTA and CDR2 is FQGNSA. This CDR3 spans 15 amino acids. The CDR3 DNA reads as TGTGCCAGCAGCTCCTCGCCGACTAGCGCAGATACGCAGTATTTT. This sequence encodes CASSSSPTSADTQYF.

The rearrangement uses TRBV4-1 and TRBJ1-1, with no clear D. CDR1 MGHRA and CDR2 YSYEKL come from the germline V gene. CDR3 length: 16 residues. Trimming removed 0 bases at V and 3 bases at J, with 14 bases between. The CDR3 DNA reads as TGCGCCAGCAGCCAAGAGATCGGGGAGTGGCACACTGAAGCTTTCTTT. Translation gives CASSQEIGEWHTEAFF.

The chain employs TRBV7-2 and TRBJ1-2; TRBD1 aligns across 7 bases. V lost 1 base, J lost 8 bases, and 7 bases stayed unmatched. Germline lookup yields CDR1 SGHTA and CDR2 FQGNSA. The CDR3 has 14 residues. CDR3 sequence: CASSLGGTERGYTF. DNA for the CDR3: TGTGCCAGCAGCTTAGGTGGGACAGAGCGAGGCTACACCTTC. Supplemented by reference TRBV7-2 and TRBJ1-2, the full variable domain reads GAGVSQSPSNKVTEKGKDVELRCDPISGHTALYWYRQSLGQGLEFLIYFQGNSAPDKSGLPSDRFSAERTGGSVSTLTIQRTQQEDSAVYLCASSLGGTERGYTFGSGTRLTVV.

This clone appeared a few times. The J gene is TRBJ1-5, the V gene TRBV7-9; 8 nucleotides align to TRBD1. The germline V gene has CDR1 SEHNR and CDR2 FQNEAQ (reference sequence). CDR3 size: 19 residues. V shed 2 bases and J 5 bases; nucleotides not matched to a gene: 17. The CDR3 spells CASSLTERRTGREHQPQHF. CDR3 DNA sequence: TGTGCCAGCAGCTTAACGGAACGGAGGACAGGGCGGGAACATCAGCCCCAGCATTTT.

This clone was counted many times. This sequence joins TRBV30 and TRBJ1-3; D gene ambiguous. Per germline, CDR1 GTSNPN and CDR2 SVGIG (reference sequence). The CDR3 is 14 amino acids. Trimming took off 5 bases at V and 1 base at J, with 12 bases between the two ends. The DNA for the CDR3 is TGTGCCTGGGTACCCTTACTATCTGGAAACACCATATATTTT. It is translated as CAWVPLLSGNTIYF. The full variable domain, completed using reference TRBV30 and TRBJ1-3, is SQTIHQWPATLVQPVGSPLSLECTVEGTSNPNLYWYRQAAGRGLQLLFYSVGIGQISSEVPQNLSASRPQDRQFILSSKKLLLSDSGFYLCAWVPLLSGNTIYFGEGSWLTVV.

This clone was seen at least ten times. The V call is TRBV3-1 (or the pseudogene TRBV3-2), the J call TRBJ1-6; 7 nucleotides align to TRBD1. The CDR3 is made up of 20 amino acids. From germline, CDR1 is LGHDT and CDR2 YNNKEL (reference sequence). Unmatched junction bases numbered 13, after V lost 2 bases and J lost 0 bases. CDR3 protein: CASSQRVSGDSSSYNSPLHF. The CDR3 coding sequence is TGTGCCAGCAGCCAAAGGGTTTCCGGGGACAGCAGCTCCTATAATTCACCCCTCCACTTT.

The chain couples TRBV5-5 to TRBJ1-5, with D perhaps matching TRBD1 (5 bases). Germline V gives CDR1 SGHKS, CDR2 YYEKEE (reference sequence). V was pared by 4 bases and J by 4 bases, with 9 bases between. This CDR3 has 13 residues. The CDR3 coding sequence is TGTGCCAGCAGCATACAGGAAAATCAGCCCCAGCATTTT. The encoded protein is CASSIQENQPQHF.

The chain couples TRBV24-1 to TRBJ2-1, with TRBD2 identical over 10 bases. The CDR3 has 15 amino acids. Per the germline V gene, CDR1 is KGHDR and CDR2 is SFDVKD. V shed 3 bases and J 8 bases; nucleotides not matched to a gene: 6. CDR3 residues: CATSDPAGGHHEQFF. The CDR3 nucleotides are TGTGCCACCAGTGATCCAGCGGGAGGGCATCATGAGCAGTTCTTC.